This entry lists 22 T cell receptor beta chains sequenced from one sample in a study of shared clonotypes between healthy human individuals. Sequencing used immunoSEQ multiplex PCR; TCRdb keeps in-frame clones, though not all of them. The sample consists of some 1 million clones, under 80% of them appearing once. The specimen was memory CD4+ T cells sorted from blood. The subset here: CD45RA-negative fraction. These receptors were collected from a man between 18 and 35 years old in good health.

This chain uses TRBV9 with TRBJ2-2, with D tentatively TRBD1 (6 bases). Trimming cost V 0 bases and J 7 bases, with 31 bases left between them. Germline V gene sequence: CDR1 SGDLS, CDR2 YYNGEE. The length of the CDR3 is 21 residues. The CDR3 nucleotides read TGTGCCAGCAGCGTAGATTTCTGGAGACAGGCAGACCCCCGTTCTGTCGGGGAGCTGTTTTTT. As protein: CASSVDFWRQADPRSVGELFF. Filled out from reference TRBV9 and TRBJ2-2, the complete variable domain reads DSGVTQTPKHLITATGQRVTLRCSPRSGDLSVYWYQQSLDQGLQFLIQYYNGEERAKGNILERFSAQQFPDLHSELNLSSLELGDSALYFCASSVDFWRQADPRSVGELFFGEGSRLTVL.

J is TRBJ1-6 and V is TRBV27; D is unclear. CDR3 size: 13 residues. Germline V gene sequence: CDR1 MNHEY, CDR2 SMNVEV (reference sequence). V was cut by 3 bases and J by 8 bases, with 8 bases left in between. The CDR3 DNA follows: TGTGCCAGCAGTTTTTTCGTATATTCACCCCTCCACTTT. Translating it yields CASSFFVYSPLHF.

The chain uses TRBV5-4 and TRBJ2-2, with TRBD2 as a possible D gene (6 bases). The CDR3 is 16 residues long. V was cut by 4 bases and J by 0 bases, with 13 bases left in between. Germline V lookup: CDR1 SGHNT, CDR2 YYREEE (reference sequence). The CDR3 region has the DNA TGTGCCAGCAGCCCCTGGGGCGGGGCGAACACCGGGGAGCTGTTTTTT. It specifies CASSPWGGANTGELFF.

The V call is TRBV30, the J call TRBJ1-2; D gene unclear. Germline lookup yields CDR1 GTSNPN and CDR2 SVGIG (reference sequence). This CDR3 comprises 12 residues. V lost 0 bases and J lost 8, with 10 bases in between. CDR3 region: CAWSVSRRGYTF. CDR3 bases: TGTGCCTGGAGTGTGTCCAGAAGGGGCTACACCTTC.

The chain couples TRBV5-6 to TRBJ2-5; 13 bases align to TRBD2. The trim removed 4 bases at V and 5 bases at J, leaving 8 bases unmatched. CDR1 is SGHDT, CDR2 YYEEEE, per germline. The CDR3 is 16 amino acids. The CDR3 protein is CASSRRTSGSQETQYF. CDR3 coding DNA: TGTGCCAGCAGCCGGAGGACTAGCGGGAGCCAGGAGACCCAGTACTTC.

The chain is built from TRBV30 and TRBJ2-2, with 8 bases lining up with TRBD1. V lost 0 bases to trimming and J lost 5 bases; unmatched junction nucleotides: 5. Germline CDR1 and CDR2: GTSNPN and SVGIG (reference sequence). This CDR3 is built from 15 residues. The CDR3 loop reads CAWSVLDRATGELFF. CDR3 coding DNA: TGTGCCTGGAGTGTACTGGACAGGGCTACCGGGGAGCTGTTTTTT.

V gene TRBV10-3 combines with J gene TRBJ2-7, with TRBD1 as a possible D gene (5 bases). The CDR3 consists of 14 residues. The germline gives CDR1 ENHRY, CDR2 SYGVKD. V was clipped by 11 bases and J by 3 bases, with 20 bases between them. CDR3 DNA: TGTGCCGCCTCAATGGGCAGGGTTGACTACGAGCAGTACTTC. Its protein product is CAASMGRVDYEQYF.

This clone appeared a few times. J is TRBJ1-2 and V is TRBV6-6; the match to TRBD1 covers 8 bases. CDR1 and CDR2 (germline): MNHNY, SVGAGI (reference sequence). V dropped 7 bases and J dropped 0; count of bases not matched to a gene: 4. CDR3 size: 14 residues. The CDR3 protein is CASISQGANYGYTF. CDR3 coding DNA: TGTGCCAGCATCTCACAGGGGGCTAACTATGGCTACACCTTC.

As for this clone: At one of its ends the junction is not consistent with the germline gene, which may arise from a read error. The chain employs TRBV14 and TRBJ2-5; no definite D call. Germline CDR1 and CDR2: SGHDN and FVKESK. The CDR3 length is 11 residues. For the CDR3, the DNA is TGTGCCAGCGGCCAGGCAGAGACCCAGTACTTC. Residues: CASGQAETQYF. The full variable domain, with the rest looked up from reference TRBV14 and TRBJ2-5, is EAGVTQFPSHSVIEKGQTVTLRCDPISGHDNLYWYRRVMGKEIKFLLHFVKESKQDESGMPNNRFLAERTGGTYSTLKVQPAELEDSGVYFCASGQAETQYFGPGTRLLVL.

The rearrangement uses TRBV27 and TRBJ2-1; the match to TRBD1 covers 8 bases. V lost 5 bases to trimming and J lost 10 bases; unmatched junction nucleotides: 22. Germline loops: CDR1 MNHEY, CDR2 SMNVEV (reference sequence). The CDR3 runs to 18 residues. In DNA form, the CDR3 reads TGTGCCAGCAGTCCTGAGAAAACCCCCGGGACAGGCCGAGGGGAGCAGTTCTTC. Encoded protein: CASSPEKTPGTGRGEQFF.

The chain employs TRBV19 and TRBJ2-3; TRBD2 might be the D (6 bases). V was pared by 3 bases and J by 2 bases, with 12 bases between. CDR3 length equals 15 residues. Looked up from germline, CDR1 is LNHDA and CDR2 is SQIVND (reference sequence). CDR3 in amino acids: CASSIRREATDTQYF. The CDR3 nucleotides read TGTGCCAGTAGTATTAGGCGGGAAGCCACAGATACGCAGTATTTT.

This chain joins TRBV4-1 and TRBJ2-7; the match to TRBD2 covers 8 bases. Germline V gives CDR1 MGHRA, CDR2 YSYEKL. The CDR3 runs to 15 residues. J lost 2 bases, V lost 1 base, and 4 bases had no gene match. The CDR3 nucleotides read TGCGCCAGCAGCCAAGGACCGCGGGGGGCCTACGAGCAGTACTTC. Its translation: CASSQGPRGAYEQYF.

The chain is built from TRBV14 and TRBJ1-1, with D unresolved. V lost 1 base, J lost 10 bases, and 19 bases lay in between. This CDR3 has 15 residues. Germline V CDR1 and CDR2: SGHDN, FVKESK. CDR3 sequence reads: CASSQGSSRTLRAFF. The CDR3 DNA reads TGTGCCAGCAGCCAAGGGTCTAGTAGAACTCTGAGAGCTTTCTTT.

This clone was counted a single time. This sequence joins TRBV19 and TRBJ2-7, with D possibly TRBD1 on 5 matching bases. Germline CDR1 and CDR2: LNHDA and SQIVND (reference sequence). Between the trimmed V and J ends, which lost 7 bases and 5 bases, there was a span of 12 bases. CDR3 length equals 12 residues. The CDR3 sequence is CASNGRVDEQYF. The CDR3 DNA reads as TGTGCCAGTAATGGCAGGGTGGACGAGCAGTACTTC.

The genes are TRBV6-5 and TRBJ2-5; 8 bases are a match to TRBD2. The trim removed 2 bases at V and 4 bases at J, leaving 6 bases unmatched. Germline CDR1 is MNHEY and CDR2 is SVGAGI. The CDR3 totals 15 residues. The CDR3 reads CASSYTAGDRETQYF. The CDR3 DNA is TGTGCCAGCAGTTACACAGCGGGAGACCGAGAGACCCAGTACTTC.

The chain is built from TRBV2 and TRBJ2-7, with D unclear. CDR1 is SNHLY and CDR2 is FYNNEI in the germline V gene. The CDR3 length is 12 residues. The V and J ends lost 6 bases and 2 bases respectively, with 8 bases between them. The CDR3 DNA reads TGTGCCAGCAGGGACGGAGCCTACGAGCAGTACTTC. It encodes CASRDGAYEQYF.

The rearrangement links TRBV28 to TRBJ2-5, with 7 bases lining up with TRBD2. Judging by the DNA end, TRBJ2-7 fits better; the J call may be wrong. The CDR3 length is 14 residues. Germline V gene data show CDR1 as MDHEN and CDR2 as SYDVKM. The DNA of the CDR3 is TGTGCCAGCAGTACCCAGCGGGGCTCCTACGAGCAGTACTTC. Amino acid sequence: CASSTQRGSYEQYF.

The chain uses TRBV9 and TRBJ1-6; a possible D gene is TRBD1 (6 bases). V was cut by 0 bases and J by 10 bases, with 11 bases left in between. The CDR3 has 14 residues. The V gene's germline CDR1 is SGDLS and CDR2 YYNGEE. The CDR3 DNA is TGTGCCAGCAGCGTAGCGGGGGCGAACTCACCCCTCCACTTT. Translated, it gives CASSVAGANSPLHF. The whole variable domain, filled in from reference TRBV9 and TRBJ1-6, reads DSGVTQTPKHLITATGQRVTLRCSPRSGDLSVYWYQQSLDQGLQFLIQYYNGEERAKGNILERFSAQQFPDLHSELNLSSLELGDSALYFCASSVAGANSPLHFGNGTRLTVT.

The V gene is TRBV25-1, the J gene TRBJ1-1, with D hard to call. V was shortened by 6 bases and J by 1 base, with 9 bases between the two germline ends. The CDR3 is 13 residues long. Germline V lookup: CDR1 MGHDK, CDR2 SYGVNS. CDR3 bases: TGTGCCAGCAGGAATAATCGGAACACTGAAGCTTTCTTT. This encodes CASRNNRNTEAFF.

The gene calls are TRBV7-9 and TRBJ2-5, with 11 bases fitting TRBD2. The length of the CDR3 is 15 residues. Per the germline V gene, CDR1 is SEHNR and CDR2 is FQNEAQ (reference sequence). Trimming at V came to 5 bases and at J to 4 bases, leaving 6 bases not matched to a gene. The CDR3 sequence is CASSRPGLAGETQYF. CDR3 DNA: TGTGCCAGCAGCCGCCCCGGACTAGCGGGAGAGACCCAGTACTTC.

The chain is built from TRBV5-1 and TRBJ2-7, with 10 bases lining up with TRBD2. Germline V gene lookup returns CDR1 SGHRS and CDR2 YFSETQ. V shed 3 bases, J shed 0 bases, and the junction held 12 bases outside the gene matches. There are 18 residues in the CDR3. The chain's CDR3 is CASSSDRPGTSVSYEQYF. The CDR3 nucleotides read TGCGCCAGCAGCTCGGACAGGCCCGGGACTAGCGTCTCCTACGAGCAGTACTTC. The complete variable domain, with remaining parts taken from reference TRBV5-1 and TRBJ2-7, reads KAGVTQTPRYLIKTRGQQVTLSCSPISGHRSVSWYQQTPGQGLQFLFEYFSETQRNKGNFPGRFSGRQFSNSRSEMNVSTLELGDSALYLCASSSDRPGTSVSYEQYFGPGTRLTVT.

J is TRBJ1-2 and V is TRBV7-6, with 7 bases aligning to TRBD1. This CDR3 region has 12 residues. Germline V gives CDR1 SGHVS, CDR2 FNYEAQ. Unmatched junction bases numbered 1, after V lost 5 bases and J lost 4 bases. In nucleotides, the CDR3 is TGTGCCAGCAGCCGGGACAGCTATGGCTACACCTTC. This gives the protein CASSRDSYGYTF.